This T cell receptor (beta chain) was sequenced for a study of cytomegalovirus exposure and HLA in healthy donors. Study-wide context: The same platform was used for the 110 or so validation repertoires and the roughly 700 first-cohort repertoires, a later analysis reported. Study findings and constraints: First-cohort TCR clusters tended to co-occur in the 90 to 150 validation repertoires, a later analysis found.

This clone has only a few counts. The antigen remains unidentified. Here immunoSEQ multiplex PCR was the method, and the copy in TCRdb shows in-frame clones only, minus some. Of 150,000 or so clones listed, 65% to 90% are singletons. The V and J ends lost 0 bases and 7 bases, in that order; junction bases with no gene match: 2. CDR3 size: 14 residues. Germline values: CDR1 MNHEY, CDR2 SMNVEV (reference sequence). V is TRBV27 and J is TRBJ1-2; 10 nucleotides agree with TRBD1. Sequencing was performed on PBMCs. This sequence originates from a man aged 18 to 29 in good health and CMV-seropositive. CDR3 residues: CASSLSRTGGGYTF. For the CDR3, the DNA is TGTGCCAGCAGTTTATCACGGACAGGGGGTGGCTACACCTTC.